This TCR beta chain was recorded in a study of cytomegalovirus exposure and HLA in healthy donors. General study points: CMV serostatus was the only recorded immune exposure for donors. Through in vitro validation, a few CMV-associated chains were shown to be specific for CMV antigens. Earlier analysis looked at TCR beta V segments, and most were productive about 87% or about 30% of the time. Excluded were some V segments that proved indistinguishable, including TRBV6-2 and TRBV6-3.

Germline V gives CDR1 MNHNS, CDR2 SASEGT. There are 16 residues in the CDR3. J was trimmed by 7 bases and V by 3 bases; bases with no gene match: 10. The PCR was carried out with 60 Vbeta primers and 13 Jbeta primers. Clones were sequenced by immunoSEQ multiplex PCR, and TCRdb holds only the in-frame ones, with some missing. The table lists over 150,000 clones, 75% to 85% of them singletons. Points on this clone: Its antigen is undetermined.

The sequence came from a man aged 30 to 45 in good health and CMV-seropositive. What was sequenced was PBMCs. The J gene is TRBJ1-5, the V gene TRBV6-1; 9 bases match TRBD1. CDR3 in amino acids: CASSDPTGGSRQPQHF. As DNA, the CDR3 is TGTGCCAGCAGTGACCCGACAGGGGGTTCCCGGCAGCCCCAGCATTTT.